The 17 T cell receptor beta chains below come from one sample, sequenced in a study of blood T cell repertoires in COVID-19. Assay used: immunoSEQ multiplex PCR; TCRdb lists only in-frame clones, some missing. The sample contains 70,000 to 75,000 clones, about 90% of which appear only once. Sequencing was performed on peripheral blood. The receptor source for this set is a human donor in a cohort sampled during active COVID-19.

This chain connects TRBV4-2 to TRBJ2-3; 7 positions agree with TRBD2. Germline V gene sequence: CDR1 LGHNA, CDR2 YNFKEQ. The V gene end was trimmed by 7 bases and the J gene end by 5 bases; junction bases not matched to a gene: 3. CDR3 length: 12 residues. For the CDR3, the DNA is TGTGCCAGCAAGCGGGAAGGAGATACGCAGTATTTT. This encodes CASKREGDTQYF.

V usage is TRBV5-6 and J usage is TRBJ1-4; 7 nucleotides align to TRBD1. Germline loops: CDR1 SGHDT, CDR2 YYEEEE. The J segment lost 5 bases and the V segment lost 3 bases, leaving 4 bases of the junction unmatched. The CDR3 runs 14 residues. CDR3 sequence: CASSWGQRNEKLFF. The CDR3 region has the DNA TGTGCCAGCAGCTGGGGACAGCGAAATGAAAAACTGTTTTTT.

V and J are TRBV14 and TRBJ2-2; a weak D match, TRBD2 (5 bases). Trimming pared 4 bases from V and 3 bases from J, leaving 9 bases between. CDR1 and CDR2 from the germline V gene are SGHDN and FVKESK. This CDR3 region has 14 residues. This CDR3 is CASSLGLDTGELFF. CDR3 nucleotides: TGTGCCAGCAGCCTAGGACTGGACACCGGGGAGCTGTTTTTT.

V gene TRBV4-3 combines with J gene TRBJ2-3, with 7 bases fitting TRBD1. With V trimmed by 3 bases and J by 0 bases, 3 bases remained unmatched. The CDR3 covers 15 residues. CDR1 is LGHNA, CDR2 YSLEER, per germline. Here the CDR3 DNA reads TGCGCCAGCAGCCAGGACAGGACCAGCACAGATACGCAGTATTTT. Protein product: CASSQDRTSTDTQYF.

CDR3 nucleotide sequence: TGTGCCACCAGCAGGGACCCTACGGGGGAGCAGTTCTTC. Protein: CATSRDPTGEQFF. V usage is TRBV15 and J usage is TRBJ2-1; D is possibly TRBD2 (5 bases). Trimming pared 3 bases from V and 10 bases from J, leaving 13 bases between. CDR1 is LNHNV, CDR2 YYDKDF, per germline (reference sequence). The length of the CDR3 is 13 residues.

The chain employs TRBV3-1 (or the pseudogene TRBV3-2) and TRBJ2-2; 11 bases map to TRBD2. This CDR3 spans 14 amino acids. Trimming at V came to 4 bases and at J to 7 bases, leaving 2 bases not matched to a gene. Germline V gives CDR1 LGHDT, CDR2 YNNKEL (reference sequence). CDR3 nucleotides: TGTGCCAGCAGCCCTGGACTAGCGGGCGGGGAGCTGTTTTTT. Encoded protein: CASSPGLAGGELFF.

The chain recombines TRBV2 with TRBJ1-2; D uncertain. From germline, CDR1 is SNHLY and CDR2 FYNNEI. There are 13 residues in the CDR3. The V gene lost 2 bases and the J gene lost 8 bases, with 12 bases spanning the gap. In nucleotides, the CDR3 is TGTGCCAGCAGTGAAATGGTCTTTGAGGGCTACACCTTC. Its protein product is CASSEMVFEGYTF.

This clone has only a few counts. The rearrangement uses TRBV3-1 (or the pseudogene TRBV3-2) and TRBJ1-1; TRBD1 is a possible D gene (5 bases). The germline V gene has CDR1 LGHDT and CDR2 YNNKEL (reference sequence). The CDR3 is 14 residues long. V lost 1 base and J 7 bases, leaving 13 bases between the germline ends. Here the CDR3 DNA reads TGTGCCAGCAGCCAAGTGCAGGGTAGGGGTGAAGCTTTCTTT. The encoded protein is CASSQVQGRGEAFF.

The chain employs TRBV5-3 and TRBJ2-1; TRBD1 aligns across 8 bases. TRBV5-3 is known as an ORF, though its function is uncertain. This CDR3 has 13 amino acids. With 6 bases clipped from V and 8 bases from J, the junction kept 7 bases outside the gene matches. The CDR3 coding sequence is TGTGCCAGAACCAGGACAGGGTGGCATGAGCAGTTCTTC. This codes for CARTRTGWHEQFF.

The chain recombines TRBV12-3 or TRBV12-4 with TRBJ2-7, with D possibly matching TRBD1 (7 bases). The CDR3 sequence is 13 residues long. Trimming removed 3 bases at V and 4 bases at J, with 10 bases between. In nucleotides, the CDR3 is TGTGCCAGCAGTTTCAGGGGGAGGTACGAGCAGTACTTC. It encodes CASSFRGRYEQYF.

This sequence joins TRBV18 and TRBJ2-3; 7 bases agree with TRBD2. This CDR3 comprises 16 residues. Germline CDR1 KGHSH, CDR2 LQKENI. The J segment lost 2 bases and the V segment lost 3 bases, leaving 8 bases of the junction unmatched. Here the CDR3 reads CASSPSIAGDTDTQYF. Written as DNA, the CDR3 is TGTGCCAGCTCACCCTCCATAGCGGGCGACACAGATACGCAGTATTTT.

V and J are TRBV4-1 and TRBJ1-2; 9 nucleotides match TRBD1. The J segment lost 10 bases and the V segment lost 1 base, leaving 7 bases of the junction unmatched. This CDR3 has 14 residues. CDR1 and CDR2 from the germline V gene are MGHRA and YSYEKL. CDR3 nucleotides: TGCGCCAGCAGCCAAGTCCCGGGACAGGGCTTCTACACCTTC. It codes for CASSQVPGQGFYTF.

The chain has TRBV28 and TRBJ2-5; 12 bases line up with TRBD2. This CDR3 is 17 amino acids long. V gave up 5 bases and J gave up 2 bases; unmatched junction bases: 9. CDR1 is MDHEN, CDR2 SYDVKM, per germline. The CDR3 loop reads CASSELAGGGPQETQYF. The CDR3 region has the DNA TGTGCCAGCAGTGAACTAGCGGGGGGCGGACCACAAGAGACCCAGTACTTC.

This rearrangement joins TRBV7-8 to TRBJ2-1, with 7 bases that match TRBD2. From germline, CDR1 is SGHVS and CDR2 FQNEAQ. Trimming at V came to 2 bases and at J to 8 bases, leaving 9 bases not matched to a gene. CDR3 length: 15 amino acids. CDR3 amino acids: CASSLSGRALDEQFF. The DNA of the CDR3 is TGTGCCAGCAGCTTAAGTGGGAGGGCCCTGGATGAGCAGTTCTTC. The variable domain in full, with the rest retrieved from reference TRBV7-8 and TRBJ2-1, is GAGVSQSPRYKVAKRGQDVALRCDPISGHVSLFWYQQALGQGPEFLTYFQNEAQLDKSGLPSDRFFAERPEGSVSTLKIQRTQQEDSAVYLCASSLSGRALDEQFFGPGTRLTVL.

This clone came up a few times. The J gene is TRBJ2-7, the V gene TRBV27; TRBD1 matches at 11 bases. The V segment lost 8 bases and the J segment 5 bases; nucleotides outside the gene matches: 8. The CDR3 has 14 amino acids. Per germline, CDR1 MNHEY and CDR2 SMNVEV (reference sequence). The CDR3 loop reads CASGPGQGGHEQYF. CDR3 bases: TGTGCCAGCGGACCGGGACAGGGGGGACACGAGCAGTACTTC.

The rearrangement joins TRBV5-1 to TRBJ2-3, with 13 bases lining up with TRBD2. CDR1 SGHRS and CDR2 YFSETQ come from the germline V gene. The CDR3 totals 17 residues. The ends lost 2 bases at V and 5 bases at J; junction bases unmatched: 8. CDR3 DNA: TGCGCCAGCAGCTTAGTGGGACTAGCGGGAACGGGAGATACGCAGTATTTT. Its translation: CASSLVGLAGTGDTQYF.

This clone has only one observation. This chain joins TRBV7-2 and TRBJ2-3, with 12 bases fitting TRBD2. The germline V gene has CDR1 SGHTA and CDR2 FQGNSA. V lost 6 bases to trimming and J lost 3 bases; unmatched junction nucleotides: 4. There are 15 residues in the CDR3. The CDR3 nucleotides read TGTGCCAGCAGTACTGGACTAGCGGGGACAGATACGCAGTATTTT. It is translated as CASSTGLAGTDTQYF. The full variable domain, with the rest looked up from reference TRBV7-2 and TRBJ2-3, is GAGVSQSPSNKVTEKGKDVELRCDPISGHTALYWYRQSLGQGLEFLIYFQGNSAPDKSGLPSDRFSAERTGGSVSTLTIQRTQQEDSAVYLCASSTGLAGTDTQYFGPGTRLTVL.